The source of this T cell receptor (beta chain) is a study of graft-versus-host responses after intestinal transplantation. Germline V gives CDR1 MNHEY, CDR2 SVGAGI. Losses at the gene ends were 6 bases for V and 5 bases for J; bases not matched to a gene: 9. CDR3 length equals 15 residues. Here immunoSEQ multiplex PCR was the method, and the copy in TCRdb shows in-frame clones only, minus some. The repertoire includes some 110,000 clones, 85% to 95% of them detected once, and under 1.5% sits in the top ten. Comments on this clone: The antigen is undetermined.

This chain links TRBV6-5 with TRBJ2-1; 8 nucleotides align to TRBD2. The sample in question was unstimulated CD8+ T cells sorted from spleen or lymph node cells, obtained before transplant. The origin of this receptor is a human donor who was the organ donor for an intestinal transplant. This CDR3 reads CASSQLAGNNNEQFF. CDR3 nucleotide sequence: TGTGCCAGCAGCCAATTAGCGGGAAACAACAATGAGCAGTTCTTC.